The 2 T cell receptor beta chains below were found in one sample sequenced in a study of STAT5B mutations in CD4+ large granular lymphocyte leukemia. The protocol was immunoSEQ multiplex PCR, while the TCRdb copy is restricted to in-frame clones and leaves out a portion. The table records 45,000 to 55,000 clones, about 70% of them present only once. Sequences were obtained from CD4+ T cells from blood buffy coats. These receptors originate from a human donor in good health.

The chain links TRBV6-5 to TRBJ1-3; 9 bases align to TRBD1. The V gene's germline CDR1 is MNHEY and CDR2 SVGAGI. V trimming: 1 base; J trimming: 9 bases; junction bases outside the gene matches: 10. The CDR3 consists of 16 residues. In DNA form, the CDR3 reads TGTGCCAGCAGTTACTACGAGACAGGGGGAAGAAGCACCATATATTTT. This translates into CASSYYETGGRSTIYF.

The chain couples TRBV5-1 to TRBJ2-5; D may match TRBD1 or TRBD2 (6 bases each). V lost 5 bases to trimming and J lost 1 base, with 15 bases between them. Germline V gene data show CDR1 as SGHRS and CDR2 as YFSETQ. The CDR3 consists of 15 residues. Written as DNA, the CDR3 is TGCGCCAGCAGAGCCCGGGGGCAGGGCCAAGAGACCCAGTACTTC. Residues: CASRARGQGQETQYF.